Included here is one T cell receptor beta chain sequence, with context. Source study methods: Amplification from reference gene primers served as the basis for estimated nucleated cell counts. This table comes from immunoSEQ multiplex PCR, and its TCRdb copy is limited to in-frame clones, with some not included. V and J calls and clone size are copied from that table; D and trimming were computed from the DNA. The sample has about 480,000 clones; more than 75% are singletons. This record comes from a study of blood T cell repertoires in COVID-19. Study-level information: Italy, Spain and the United States were the sources of the convalescent and acute COVID-19 samples.

Sequenced input: PBMCs or T cells enriched from blood (not recorded which). This TCR was recovered from a woman between 35 and 50 years old who had recovered from COVID-19.

The CDR3 is CASSPSRGGYTF. The CDR3 DNA sequence: TGTGCCAGCAGCCCCTCCAGGGGCGGCTACACCTTC. V and J are TRBV3-1 (or the pseudogene TRBV3-2) and TRBJ1-2; a possible D gene is TRBD1 (6 bases). V lost 4 bases, J lost 8 bases, and 11 bases lay in between. This CDR3 comprises 12 residues. Germline V gene data show CDR1 as LGHDT and CDR2 as YNNKEL (reference sequence).